This T cell receptor (beta chain) originates from a study of persistence of HIV-infected CD4 T cells. Sequencing used immunoSEQ version 4 in survey mode. The assay was immunoSEQ multiplex PCR, and TCRdb's table has in-frame clones only and misses some. In the table there are 25,000 to 30,000 clones, almost 85% of which are singletons. Concerning this clone: What it recognizes is unknown.

Germline CDR1 and CDR2: MDHEN and SYDVKM. The length of the CDR3 is 16 residues. V was pared by 8 bases and J by 5 bases, with 15 bases of the junction left unmatched. Whole-study findings and limits: Within sorted populations, more oligoclonal TCRs accompanied more oligoclonal proviruses.

Cells were stimulated with CMV-infected fibroblast lysates at approximately 10 ug/mL. Sorted nonresponding memory CD4+ T cells were CD40L-negative, CD69-negative, CD45RO-high. Anti-CD28/CD49d costimulation, CD40-blocking antibody and enfuvirtide were given to CD8-depleted PBMCs for about 19 hours. This sequence originates from an adult man with HIV who was CMV-seropositive. The chain recombines TRBV28 with TRBJ2-7; 10 bases are shared with TRBD1. The specimen comprised CD4+ T cells sorted from PBMCs after approximately 19-hour stimulation, sampled from a patient who received antiretroviral therapy. The CDR3 nucleotides are TGTGCCAGCTATCTGGGGTCGGGACAGGGGAGGCACGAGCAGTACTTC. As protein: CASYLGSGQGRHEQYF.